One sample yielded the 15 T cell receptor beta chains listed below, sequenced in a study of molecular identifiers for immune sequencing clone quantification. TCRdb re-derived calls from the PCR reads in MiXCR, one entry per CDR3 protein. The repertoire holds about 100,000 distinct CDR3 sequences, roughly 38% seen once, with 4% to 5% in the top ten. Sequencing was carried out using naive CD8+ T cells from blood, with Jurkat cell RNA spiked in. Indicated subset: FACS-sorted CD8+CD4-CCR7+CD45RA+ naive T cells. The receptors were sampled from a human donor in good health. Some libraries in this study had Jurkat cell RNA spiked in.

The rearrangement links TRBV27 to TRBJ2-7; D perhaps matches TRBD1 (5 bases). Germline V gene lookup returns CDR1 MNHEY and CDR2 SMNVEV (reference sequence). With 2 bases removed from V and 5 bases from J, the gap between germline ends came to 13 bases. CDR3 length: 14 amino acids. CDR3 residues: CASSLRGQLHEQYF. In DNA, the CDR3 is TGTGCCAGCAGTTTAAGGGGTCAGCTCCACGAGCAGTACTTC.

This rearrangement joins TRBV5-6 to TRBJ2-3; D gene uncertain. V dropped 7 bases and J dropped 4 bases, with 7 bases sitting between them. CDR1 SGHDT and CDR2 YYEEEE come from the germline V gene. This CDR3 region has 11 residues. The chain's CDR3 is CASARADTQYF. The CDR3 nucleotides are TGTGCCAGCGCAAGGGCAGATACGCAGTATTTT.

This chain uses TRBV28 with TRBJ1-2, with 8 positions matching TRBD1. J gave up 2 bases and V 3 bases, and 2 bases lay outside the gene matches. Germline V gene sequence: CDR1 MDHEN, CDR2 SYDVKM. The CDR3 loop spans 14 amino acids. CDR3 region: CASSLAGGNYGYTF. The CDR3 DNA reads TGTGCCAGCAGTTTGGCAGGGGGCAACTATGGCTACACCTTC.

The chain joins TRBV7-9 to TRBJ2-3, with D perhaps matching TRBD2 (5 bases). The germline gives CDR1 SEHNR, CDR2 FQNEAQ (reference sequence). Trimming left V 6 bases short and J 0 bases short, with 13 bases between. The CDR3 spans 15 residues. CDR3 in amino acids: CASSRTRVSTDTQYF. The CDR3, as DNA: TGTGCCAGCAGTCGCACTAGGGTTAGCACAGATACGCAGTATTTT.

V and J are TRBV6-5 and TRBJ1-1, with 7 bases fitting TRBD1. Germline CDR1 MNHEY, CDR2 SVGAGI. The CDR3 runs to 13 residues. Trimming removed 6 bases from V and 4 bases from J; junction bases left unmatched: 5. The CDR3 coding sequence is TGTGCCAGCAGACAGGGGAGTGGCACTGAAGCTTTCTTT. As protein: CASRQGSGTEAFF.

This chain joins TRBV13 and TRBJ2-7, with 8 bases matching TRBD1. Germline CDR1 and CDR2: PRHDT and FYEKMQ (reference sequence). V lost 6 bases to trimming and J lost 2 bases; unmatched junction nucleotides: 18. CDR3 length equals 18 residues. The CDR3 bases are TGTGCCAGCAGTCAAGACGTATCCCTCCAGGGGGCTCCCTACGAGCAGTACTTC. Translation gives CASSQDVSLQGAPYEQYF. Full variable domain (rest looked up from reference TRBV13 and TRBJ2-7): AAGVIQSPRHLIKEKRETATLKCYPIPRHDTVYWYQQGPGQDPQFLISFYEKMQSDKGSIPDRFSAQQFSDYHSELNMSSLELGDSALYFCASSQDVSLQGAPYEQYFGPGTRLTVT.

As to this clonotype: Possible read error: a much larger clone is one base away. CDR3: CASSSALPYTDTQYF. DNA of the CDR3: TGTGCCAGCAGTTCAGCCTTACCCTACACAGATACGCAGTATTTT. The V gene is TRBV6-5, the J gene TRBJ2-3; the D is unclear. V lost 4 bases to trimming and J lost 2 bases, with 13 bases between them. The CDR3 has 15 amino acids. The germline gives CDR1 MNHEY, CDR2 SVGAGI.

Of note for this clonotype: An end of the junction differs from the germline gene, which may be a read error. The chain employs TRBV25-1 and TRBJ2-1; 13 nucleotides match TRBD2. CDR1 and CDR2 (germline): MGHDK, SYGVNS. CDR3 length: 14 residues. The CDR3 region has the DNA TGTGCCAGCAGGTTGACTAGCGGGAGGAATGAGCAGATCTTC. Its translation: CASRLTSGRNEQIF.

With respect to this clonotype: Since a much larger clone is just one base distant, this may be a read error. Since no conserved phenylalanine or tryptophan closes the CDR3, a read error is the likely cause. The genes are TRBV4-2 and TRBJ2-5; D not certain. Germline CDR1 is LGHNA and CDR2 is YNFKEQ. Trimming pared 1 base from V and 4 bases from J, leaving 1 base between. The CDR3 runs 11 residues. The CDR3 region is CASSQAETQYI. The DNA of the CDR3 is TGTGCCAGCAGCCAAGCAGAGACCCAGTACATC.

The chain has TRBV4-2 and TRBJ2-5; D is possibly TRBD1 (6 bases). The CDR3 is 13 residues long. V was clipped by 2 bases and J by 2 bases, with 6 bases between them. Germline CDR1 is LGHNA and CDR2 is YNFKEQ. In DNA form, the CDR3 reads TGTGCCAGCAGCCAAAGGGGGCAAGAGACCCAGTACTTC. This codes for CASSQRGQETQYF.

The genes are TRBV12-3 or TRBV12-4 and TRBJ1-4; D is unresolved. The CDR3 is made up of 12 amino acids. The V end lost 7 bases, the J end lost 7 bases, and 10 bases lay between the germline ends. The CDR3 bases are TGTGCCAGCATGAGTTCGAGTGAAAAACTGTTTTTT. Protein: CASMSSSEKLFF.

Only a few counts were recorded for this clonotype. This chain uses TRBV7-9 with TRBJ2-1; 10 bases are shared with TRBD1. This CDR3 has 16 amino acids. Germline-derived CDR1 and CDR2 are SEHNR and FQNEAQ (reference sequence). The V gene end was trimmed by 8 bases and the J gene end by 7 bases; junction bases not matched to a gene: 14. The CDR3 sequence is CASGPPGRDRGNEQFF. The CDR3 DNA follows: TGTGCCAGCGGCCCCCCTGGGCGGGACAGGGGTAATGAGCAGTTCTTC.

With regard to this clonotype: Being one base from a much bigger clone, this may be a read error. The chain carries TRBV7-6 and TRBJ1-3; D uncertain. This CDR3 has 15 residues. Germline CDR1 is SGHVS and CDR2 is FNYEAQ. In DNA, the CDR3 is TGTGCCAGCAGCCTCGATTCGGACTCTGGAAACTCCATATATTTT. As protein: CASSLDSDSGNSIYF.

Note on this clonotype: Since a much larger clone is just one base distant, this may be a read error. J is TRBJ2-3 and V is TRBV7-8; D perhaps matches TRBD1 (6 bases). The germline V gene has CDR1 SGHVS and CDR2 FQNEAQ. V lost 5 bases and J 2 bases, leaving 11 bases between the germline ends. CDR3 length equals 14 residues. The CDR3 nucleotides are TGTGCCAGCAGCGAACAGGGACACACAGATACGCAGTATTTT. Translating it yields CASSEQGHTDTQYF.

Worth noting for this clonotype: This may stem from a read error, because a much larger clone lies one nucleotide away. The chain uses TRBV7-6 and TRBJ2-3; 10 positions agree with TRBD2. The germline CDR1 and CDR2 sequences are SGHVS and FNYEAQ. The CDR3 contains 18 residues. In nucleotides, the CDR3 is TGTGCCAGCAGCTCGGGCGTCCTAGCGGGAGTACTAACAGAAACGCAGTATTTT. Protein product: CASSSGVLAGVLTETQYF. Full variable domain (outside the CDR3, taken from reference TRBV7-6 and TRBJ2-3): GAGVSQSPRYKVTKRGQDVALRCDPISGHVSLYWYRQALGQGPEFLTYFNYEAQQDKSGLPNDRFSAERPEGSISTLTIQRTEQRDSAMYRCASSSGVLAGVLTETQYFGPGTRLTVL.